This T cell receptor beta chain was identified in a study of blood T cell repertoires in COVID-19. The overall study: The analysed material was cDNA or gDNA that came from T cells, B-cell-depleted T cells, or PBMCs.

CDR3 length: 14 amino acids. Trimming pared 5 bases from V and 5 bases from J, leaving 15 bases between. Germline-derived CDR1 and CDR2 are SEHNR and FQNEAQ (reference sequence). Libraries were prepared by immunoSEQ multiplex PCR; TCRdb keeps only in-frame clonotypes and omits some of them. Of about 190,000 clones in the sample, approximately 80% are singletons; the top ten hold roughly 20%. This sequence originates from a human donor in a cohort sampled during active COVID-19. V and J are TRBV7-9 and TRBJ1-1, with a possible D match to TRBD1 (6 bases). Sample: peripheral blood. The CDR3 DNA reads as TGTGCCAGCAGCCGAGGACAGTTTCAGACTGAAGCTTTCTTT. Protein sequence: CASSRGQFQTEAFF.